Listed below are T cell receptor beta chains from one sample, sequenced in a study of CD8 T cells in Susac syndrome. TCRdb ran MiXCR on the immunoSEQ multiplex PCR reads and lists one entry per CDR3 protein. The table includes around 270,000 distinct CDR3 sequences, 70% to 90% detected once. Sequencing was carried out using CD8+ T cells from PBMCs. The receptors here all came from a human donor with multiple sclerosis. Each CDR3 is given with its conserved first and last residue. A D gene is named only where the DNA matches it firmly. Where a row states a size, it is once, few, many or the class of an expanded clone; other rows omit it.

>NA|TRBJ2-1|TRBV7-2|TRBD2
CASSRRTSGGYNEQFF
TGTGCCAGCAGCCGAAGGACTAGCGGAGGGTACAATGAGCAGTTCTTC
>NA|TRBJ2-7|TRBV27|NA
CASSLMGVRYEQYF
TGTGCCAGCAGTTTGATGGGAGTTAGGTACGAGCAGTACTTC
>NA|TRBJ2-7|TRBV27|TRBD2
CASSLRLAGGEQYF
TGTGCCAGCAGTTTAAGGCTAGCGGGGGGTGAGCAGTACTTC
>NA|TRBJ2-2|TRBV9|NA
CASSGFRRNTGELFF
TGTGCCAGCAGCGGTTTCAGGCGGAACACCGGGGAGCTGTTTTTT
>NA|TRBJ2-2|TRBV20-1|TRBD2
CSARIAGGVAGELFF
TGCAGTGCTAGAATTGCGGGAGGGGTCGCCGGGGAGCTGTTTTTT
>NA|TRBJ2-7|TRBV10-2|NA
CASSEVKTAYEQYF
TGCGCCAGCAGTGAGGTCAAAACAGCCTACGAGCAGTACTTC
>NA|TRBJ1-1|TRBV20-1|NA
CSASNSLGDMNTEAFF
TGCAGTGCTAGTAATTCCCTCGGGGACATGAACACTGAAGCTTTCTTT
>NA|TRBJ2-7|TRBV7-9|TRBD1
CASSLAQGVSVEQYF
TGTGCCAGCAGCTTAGCGCAGGGGGTCTCGGTCGAGCAGTACTTC
>once|TRBJ2-7|TRBV5-6|TRBD1
CASSFPGGYFYEQYF
TGTGCCAGCAGCTTTCCAGGGGGTTACTTCTACGAGCAGTACTTC
>NA|TRBJ1-1|TRBV27|NA
CASSLIYYTEAFF
TGTGCCAGCAGTTTAATATACTACACTGAAGCTTTCTTT
>NA|TRBJ2-6|TRBV27|NA
CASSLSRSSGANVLTF
TGTGCCAGCAGTTTGAGCCGGAGCTCTGGGGCCAACGTCCTGACTTTC
>NA|TRBJ2-7|TRBV27|NA
CASSLHSGGASYEQYF
TGTGCCAGCAGTTTGCATTCTGGGGGGGCCTCCTACGAGCAGTACTTC
>once|TRBJ2-7|TRBV11-2|TRBD2
CASSLVLAGPSYEQYF
TGTGCCAGCAGCTTAGTGCTAGCGGGACCCTCATACGAGCAGTACTTC
>NA|TRBJ2-5|TRBV7-8|NA
CASSLFPQPRETQYF
TGTGCCAGCAGCTTATTCCCTCAGCCCCGGGAGACCCAGTACTTC
>NA|TRBJ1-1|TRBV27|NA
CASSNSAGAGTEAFF
TGTGCCAGCAGTAACTCCGCAGGGGCAGGCACTGAAGCTTTCTTT
>once|TRBJ2-1|TRBV12-3/TRBV12-4|NA
CASSSLRGTEGEQFF
TGTGCCAGCTCATCACTTCGCGGGACCGAGGGTGAGCAGTTCTTC
>NA|TRBJ2-4|TRBV30|NA
CAWRGLGDIQYF
TGTGCCTGGAGGGGGTTGGGAGACATTCAGTACTTC
>NA|TRBJ2-7|TRBV28|TRBD2
CASRTSGSPYEQYF
TGTGCCAGCAGAACTAGCGGGAGTCCCTACGAGCAGTACTTC
>NA|TRBJ2-3|TRBV3-1|TRBD2
CASSQASGTADTQYF
TGTGCCAGCAGCCAAGCTAGCGGGACTGCAGATACGCAGTATTTT
>NA|TRBJ1-1|TRBV7-9|TRBD1
CASSLVRGQDTEAFF
TGTGCCAGCAGCTTAGTCAGGGGGCAGGACACTGAAGCTTTCTTT
>NA|TRBJ1-2|TRBV28|NA
CASSFLLQWSYTF
TGTGCCAGCAGTTTTCTCCTGCAATGGAGCTACACCTTC
>NA|TRBJ2-4|TRBV11-2|NA
CASSLDPLRGLDIQYF
TGTGCCAGCAGCTTAGATCCTCTCCGGGGCCTAGACATTCAGTACTTC
>NA|TRBJ2-1|TRBV7-8|NA
CASSLDLAESSYNEQFF
TGTGCCAGCAGCTTAGACCTGGCGGAGAGCTCCTACAATGAGCAGTTCTTC
>NA|TRBJ1-2|TRBV6-2/TRBV6-3|TRBD1
CASSYSGTGVYGYTF
TGTGCCAGCAGTTACTCCGGGACAGGGGTCTATGGCTACACCTTC
>NA|TRBJ2-1|TRBV4-3|TRBD1
CASSQTWGARQGLHNEQFF
TGCGCCAGCAGCCAAACCTGGGGAGCGCGACAGGGCCTACACAATGAGCAGTTCTTC
>few|TRBJ2-2|TRBV28|TRBD1
CASSLETGGANTGELFF
TGTGCCAGCAGTTTGGAGACAGGGGGCGCGAACACCGGGGAGCTTTTTTTT
>NA|TRBJ2-1|TRBV9|NA
CASSGGESSEQFF
TGTGCCAGCAGCGGAGGGGAGTCCAGTGAGCAGTTCTTC
>NA|TRBJ2-3|TRBV4-3|TRBD2
CASSQDFPSGRPDTQYF
TGCGCCAGCAGCCAAGATTTTCCTAGCGGGAGACCAGATACGCAGTATTTT
>NA|TRBJ1-2|TRBV30|NA
CAWTPDVYGYTF
TGTGCCTGGACCCCGGACGTTTATGGCTACACCTTC
>few|TRBJ2-1|TRBV4-3|TRBD2
CASSQVGLAKNEQFF
TGCGCCAGCAGCCAAGTGGGACTAGCTAAGAATGAGCAGTTCTTC
>NA|TRBJ1-4|TRBV19|NA
CASRQGRSEKLFF
TGTGCCAGTCGTCAAGGTCGAAGTGAAAAACTGTTTTTT
>NA|TRBJ1-2|TRBV7-9|NA
CASSPITGDYGYTF
TGTGCCAGCAGCCCAATCACAGGAGACTATGGCTACACCTTC
>NA|TRBJ1-2|TRBV5-4|NA
CASHNNGVVYYGYTF
TGTGCCAGCCACAATAACGGAGTGGTTTACTATGGCTACACCTTC
>NA|TRBJ2-5|TRBV28|NA
CASSPLSRGEETQYF
TGTGCCAGCAGTCCACTATCCCGCGGGGAAGAGACCCAGTACTTC
>NA|TRBJ2-3|TRBV28|TRBD2
CASSFWVSGSTDTQYF
TGTGCCAGCAGTTTTTGGGTTAGCGGGAGCACAGATACGCAGTATTTT
>NA|TRBJ2-7|TRBV28|TRBD1
CASSSPGQGAPYEQYF
TGTGCCAGCAGTTCACCGGGACAGGGGGCACCCTACGAGCAGTACTTC
>once|TRBJ1-3|TRBV7-9|TRBD1
CASSLRTTGGTGNTIYF
TGTGCCAGCAGCTTAAGGACCACAGGGGGAACTGGAAACACCATATATTTT
>NA|TRBJ2-7|TRBV7-9|TRBD2
CASSLTGTSGGVSYEQYF
TGTGCCAGCAGCTTAACCGGGACTAGCGGGGGCGTCTCCTACGAGCAGTACTTC
>NA|TRBJ1-5|TRBV28|NA
CASSFPRPGNQPQHF
TGTGCCAGCAGTTTTCCTAGGCCAGGCAATCAGCCCCAGCATTTT
>NA|TRBJ2-7|TRBV7-9|NA
CASSEVDRSYEQYF
TGTGCCAGCAGCGAAGTAGATCGTTCTTACGAGCAGTACTTC
>NA|TRBJ2-1|TRBV28|TRBD2
CASSYSGSTYNEQFF
TGTGCCAGCAGTTATAGCGGGAGCACCTACAATGAGCAGTTCTTC
>once|TRBJ2-7|TRBV20-1|NA
CSASETANPYEQYF
TGCAGTGCTAGTGAGACAGCGAACCCCTACGAGCAGTACTTC
>NA|TRBJ2-1|TRBV6-1|TRBD1
CASTEIPDRLPGNEQFF
TGTGCCAGCACCGAGATCCCGGACAGGCTACCGGGAAATGAGCAGTTCTTC
>NA|TRBJ2-5|TRBV2|NA
CASSAETQCF
TGTGCCAGCAGTGCAGAGACCCAGTGCTTC
>NA|TRBJ2-1|TRBV12-3/TRBV12-4|TRBD2
CASTAGAYNEQFF
TGTGCCAGCACGGCGGGAGCGTACAATGAGCAGTTCTTC
>NA|TRBJ2-1|TRBV27|NA
CATQRYTTGPPGNEQFF
TGTGCCACTCAACGGTACACTACGGGACCCCCCGGCAATGAGCAGTTCTTC
>NA|TRBJ2-1|TRBV4-1|TRBD2
CASSRTLAGGPGEQFF
TGCGCCAGCAGCCGAACACTAGCGGGAGGGCCGGGTGAGCAGTTCTTC
>once|TRBJ1-4|TRBV12-3/TRBV12-4|TRBD1
CASSPETGHEKLFF
TGTGCCAGCAGTCCGGAGACAGGGCATGAAAAACTGTTTTTT
>NA|TRBJ2-2|TRBV7-2|NA
CASSFGGGPTGELFF
TGTGCCAGCAGCTTTGGCGGAGGCCCCACCGGGGAGCTGTTTTTT
>NA|TRBJ2-7|TRBV29-1|TRBD2
CSVTRTSGPHEQYF
TGCAGCGTAACAAGGACTAGCGGGCCCCACGAGCAGTACTTC
>NA|TRBJ2-4|TRBV5-1|NA
CASSSKGQRDKNIQYF
TGCGCCAGCAGCTCGAAAGGGCAGAGGGACAAAAACATTCAGTACTTC
>once|TRBJ1-2|TRBV20-1|NA
CSAGEVWEEAWAGYGYTF
TGCAGTGCTGGGGAGGTCTGGGAGGAAGCATGGGCCGGCTATGGCTACACCTTC
>NA|TRBJ2-2|TRBV7-2|TRBD2
CASSLDGGRSHTGELFF
TGTGCCAGCAGCTTAGATGGCGGGAGGTCCCACACCGGGGAGCTGTTTTTT
>few|TRBJ1-1|TRBV20-1|TRBD1
CSARDRGQGAKNTEAFF
TGCAGTGCTAGAGATCGGGGACAGGGGGCGAAGAACACTGAAGCTTTCTTT
>NA|TRBJ2-6|TRBV7-6|NA
CASSPIPSGANVLTF
TGTGCCAGCAGCCCGATTCCTTCTGGGGCCAACGTCCTGACTTTC
>NA|TRBJ2-7|TRBV4-3|NA
CASSQQAEYSYEQYF
TGCGCCAGCAGCCAACAAGCGGAGTACTCCTACGAGCAGTACTTC